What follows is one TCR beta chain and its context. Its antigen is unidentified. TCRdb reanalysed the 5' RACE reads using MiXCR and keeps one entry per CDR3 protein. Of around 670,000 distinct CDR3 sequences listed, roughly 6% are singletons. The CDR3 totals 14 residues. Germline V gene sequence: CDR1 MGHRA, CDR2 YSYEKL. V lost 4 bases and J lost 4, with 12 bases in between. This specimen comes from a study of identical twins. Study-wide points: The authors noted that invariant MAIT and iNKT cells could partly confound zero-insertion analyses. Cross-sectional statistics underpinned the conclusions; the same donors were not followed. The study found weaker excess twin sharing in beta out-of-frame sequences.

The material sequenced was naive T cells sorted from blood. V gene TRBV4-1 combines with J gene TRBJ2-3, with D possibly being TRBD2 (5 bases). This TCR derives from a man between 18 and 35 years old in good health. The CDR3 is CASSLGERADTQYF. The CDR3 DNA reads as TGCGCCAGCAGCCTTGGTGAGAGGGCAGATACGCAGTATTTT.